The 24 T cell receptor beta chains reported below all come from one sample, sequenced in a study of blood T cell repertoires in COVID-19. Profiling relied on immunoSEQ multiplex PCR, and the TCRdb table lists in-frame clones only, not all of them. The profile covers 200,000 to 300,000 clones, with 75% to 85% appearing a single time and under 2.5% taken by the ten largest. The sequencing input was peripheral blood. These TCRs come from a man aged 40-50 years who had recovered from COVID-19.

V usage is TRBV7-8 and J usage is TRBJ2-5, with a tentative D call TRBD2 (6 bases). The CDR3 runs 15 residues. Germline CDR1 reads SGHVS; CDR2 reads FQNEAQ. The ends were cut back, 4 bases at V and 1 base at J, with 13 bases in the middle. CDR3 nucleotides: TGTGCCAGCAGCTCCTATACGGGGGTCCAAGAGACCCAGTACTTC. Translation: CASSSYTGVQETQYF.

The chain has TRBV11-3 and TRBJ2-7, with 8 nucleotides matching TRBD1. This CDR3 is built from 18 residues. CDR1 is SGHNT, CDR2 YENEEA, per germline. The junction had 13 bases not matched to a gene; V was cut back by 0 bases and J by 3 bases. The CDR3: CASSLDPLMRDRHYEQYF. In DNA form, the CDR3 reads TGTGCCAGCAGCTTAGACCCCCTTATGAGGGACAGGCACTACGAGCAGTACTTC.

The chain uses TRBV12-3 or TRBV12-4 and TRBJ2-7; 8 nucleotides align to TRBD1. V trimming: 5 bases; J trimming: 5 bases; junction bases outside the gene matches: 5. CDR3 size: 13 residues. CDR3 nucleotide sequence: TGTGCCAGCAGTAAGGACAGGGAGGACGAGCAGTACTTC. This encodes CASSKDREDEQYF.

This sequence joins TRBV6-4 and TRBJ1-1, with 7 nucleotides matching TRBD1. CDR1 MRHNA and CDR2 SNTAGT come from the germline V gene. Trimming took 4 bases from V and 6 from J; bases not matched to a gene: 5. The CDR3 sequence is 13 residues long. CDR3 residues: CASSAQGSAEAFF. CDR3 DNA: TGTGCCAGCAGTGCACAGGGGAGCGCTGAAGCTTTCTTT.

This chain connects TRBV20-1 to TRBJ2-7; 7 bases fit TRBD1. This CDR3 is built from 13 residues. CDR1 is DFQATT, CDR2 SNEGSKA, per germline (reference sequence). V was pared by 3 bases and J by 2 bases, with 4 bases of the junction left unmatched. The CDR3 protein is CSASRDSAYEQYF. The CDR3 DNA sequence: TGCAGTGCTAGTCGGGACAGTGCCTACGAGCAGTACTTC.

V usage is TRBV6-5 and J usage is TRBJ1-3; no clear D gene. Germline V CDR1 and CDR2: MNHEY, SVGAGI. Trimming stripped 8 bases from V and 2 bases from J, with 13 bases between. The CDR3 length is 14 residues. CDR3 nucleotide sequence: TGTGCCAGCGGGAGAGATATGACTGGAAACACCATATATTTT. This sequence encodes CASGRDMTGNTIYF.

The rearrangement uses TRBV19 and TRBJ2-7, with 7 nucleotides matching TRBD2. V shed 10 bases and J 7 bases; nucleotides not matched to a gene: 19. This CDR3 has 15 amino acids. CDR1 LNHDA and CDR2 SQIVND come from the germline V gene (reference sequence). The CDR3 DNA sequence: TGTGCCACCCGGGGAGGGTTGAGCGGCCTCGGAGAGCAGTACTTC. Its protein product is CATRGGLSGLGEQYF.

The V and J genes are TRBV5-4 and TRBJ2-2; 7 nucleotides match TRBD1. The J segment lost 5 bases and the V segment lost 5 bases, leaving 6 bases of the junction unmatched. Germline V CDR1 and CDR2: SGHNT, YYREEE (reference sequence). This CDR3 comprises 14 residues. CDR3 sequence (DNA): TGTGCCAGCAGAACTCGGGACAGAACCGGGGAGCTGTTTTTT. The encoded protein is CASRTRDRTGELFF.

This clone was counted many times. V is TRBV7-2 and J is TRBJ2-7; D unclear. CDR1 and CDR2 from the germline V gene are SGHTA and FQGNSA. The germline V and J ends were trimmed by 3 bases and 3 bases, with 18 bases remaining between them. The CDR3 has 16 amino acids. The CDR3 reads CASSFSNFLSFYEQYF. CDR3 sequence (DNA): TGTGCCAGCAGCTTTTCAAACTTCCTTTCGTTCTACGAGCAGTACTTC.

The CDR3 protein is CASSENSEYYGYTF. CDR3 sequence (DNA): TGTGCCAGCAGTGAAAACAGTGAATACTATGGCTACACCTTC. V usage is TRBV2 and J usage is TRBJ1-2; D call uncertain. The ends were cut back, 2 bases at V and 3 bases at J, with 10 bases in the middle. Germline V gene lookup returns CDR1 SNHLY and CDR2 FYNNEI. This CDR3 spans 14 amino acids.

This clone has a handful of counts. The V call is TRBV5-4, the J call TRBJ2-1; TRBD2 agrees at 13 bases. The germline V gene has CDR1 SGHNT and CDR2 YYREEE (reference sequence). The CDR3 is 16 amino acids. Losses at the gene ends were 4 bases for V and 8 bases for J; bases not matched to a gene: 9. The CDR3 DNA reads as TGTGCCAGCAGCCCAAAACTAGCGGGGGGGCATGATGAGCAGTTCTTC. Protein product: CASSPKLAGGHDEQFF.

This clone appeared a few times. The chain is built from TRBV6-4 and TRBJ1-1; D gene ambiguous. Trimming cost V 2 bases and J 11 bases, with 12 bases left between them. CDR1 is MRHNA and CDR2 is SNTAGT in the germline V gene. The CDR3 has 12 residues. CDR3 coding DNA: TGTGCCAGCAGTGACCCGCGCGGAGGTGCTTTCTTT. Protein: CASSDPRGGAFF.

The gene calls are TRBV11-2 and TRBJ1-2; 9 bases align to TRBD1. Germline V gene sequence: CDR1 SGHAT, CDR2 FQNNGV. The V gene end was trimmed by 0 bases and the J gene end by 12 bases; junction bases not matched to a gene: 5. The CDR3 consists of 13 residues. The CDR3 DNA sequence: TGTGCCAGCAGCTTAGACCCGGGACAGGGAAACACCTTC. This codes for CASSLDPGQGNTF.

The CDR3 coding sequence is TGTGCCATCAGTGCGGCGGGAGGAGAGACCCAGTACTTC. This translates into CAISAAGGETQYF. The V and J genes are TRBV10-3 and TRBJ2-5; 8 positions match TRBD2. Trimming took 4 bases from V and 4 from J; bases not matched to a gene: 2. Germline assignment: CDR1 ENHRY and CDR2 SYGVKD. The CDR3 length is 13 residues.

The chain's CDR3 is CASRPGLAGVGEQFF. The CDR3 region has the DNA TGCGCCAGCAGGCCGGGACTAGCGGGAGTTGGTGAGCAGTTCTTC. The chain uses TRBV10-2 and TRBJ2-1; TRBD2 aligns across 14 bases. The CDR3 consists of 15 residues. Per germline, CDR1 WSHSY and CDR2 SAAADI. The V segment lost 6 bases and the J segment 9 bases; nucleotides outside the gene matches: 7.

This chain links TRBV19 with TRBJ2-6, with D possibly TRBD1 on 6 matching bases. Trimming removed 7 bases from V and 1 base from J, with 8 bases in between. CDR3 length: 14 amino acids. Germline-derived CDR1 and CDR2 are LNHDA and SQIVND (reference sequence). CDR3: CASTTGSGANVLTF. The CDR3 DNA sequence: TGTGCCAGTACCACAGGGTCTGGGGCCAACGTCCTGACTTTC. Full variable domain (missing parts from reference TRBV19 and TRBJ2-6): DGGITQSPKYLFRKEGQNVTLSCEQNLNHDAMYWYRQDPGQGLRLIYYSQIVNDFQKGDIAEGYSVSREKKESFPLTVTSAQKNPTAFYLCASTTGSGANVLTFGAGSRLTVL.

The chain combines TRBV4-1 with TRBJ2-1, with D possibly being TRBD2 (6 bases). Trimming took off 0 bases at V and 2 bases at J, with 11 bases between the two ends. The CDR3 has 16 amino acids. CDR1 and CDR2 from the germline V gene are MGHRA and YSYEKL. The CDR3 loop reads CASSQESGGAYNEQFF. The CDR3 bases are TGCGCCAGCAGCCAAGAGAGCGGAGGGGCCTACAATGAGCAGTTCTTC.

The rearrangement links TRBV9 to TRBJ2-1, with 15 positions matching TRBD2. Germline CDR1 SGDLS, CDR2 YYNGEE. The V segment lost 2 bases and the J segment 7 bases; nucleotides outside the gene matches: 4. The CDR3 is 16 amino acids. The CDR3, as DNA: TGTGCCAGCAGCGTGGGGACTAGCGGGGGGAGGAATGAGCAGTTCTTC. Its translation: CASSVGTSGGRNEQFF.

This chain uses TRBV21-1 with TRBJ1-1; the listed D gene, TRBD1, was not tested against the DNA. TRBV21-1 is a documented pseudogene. The CDR3 is 19 amino acids. The CDR3 spells CASSKEGTGGRGMNTEAFF. CDR3 in DNA: TGTGCCAGCAGCAAAGAGGGGACAGGGGGCAGAGGGATGAACACTGAAGCTTTCTTT.

The rearrangement uses TRBV30 and TRBJ1-2; D is possibly TRBD1 (6 bases). This CDR3 comprises 13 residues. Germline CDR1 is GTSNPN and CDR2 is SVGIG (reference sequence). The ends were cut back, 0 bases at V and 4 bases at J, with 9 bases in the middle. The CDR3 loop is CAWSVQGSYGYTF. CDR3 nucleotide sequence: TGTGCCTGGAGTGTACAGGGAAGCTATGGCTACACCTTC.

The genes are TRBV7-2 and TRBJ2-7; D unclear. Trimming removed 0 bases at V and 4 bases at J, with 13 bases between. The CDR3 has 15 amino acids. CDR1 is SGHTA and CDR2 is FQGNSA in the germline V gene. CDR3 amino acids: CASSLALGSQYEQYF. In nucleotides, the CDR3 is TGTGCCAGCAGCTTAGCCCTCGGGTCCCAATACGAGCAGTACTTC. The full variable domain, with the rest looked up from reference TRBV7-2 and TRBJ2-7, is GAGVSQSPSNKVTEKGKDVELRCDPISGHTALYWYRQSLGQGLEFLIYFQGNSAPDKSGLPSDRFSAERTGGSVSTLTIQRTQQEDSAVYLCASSLALGSQYEQYFGPGTRLTVT.

The chain uses TRBV19 and TRBJ1-6, with TRBD1 identical over 9 bases. CDR1 and CDR2 from the germline V gene are LNHDA and SQIVND (reference sequence). CDR3 size: 17 residues. Losses at the gene ends were 4 bases for V and 0 bases for J; bases not matched to a gene: 4. The CDR3 DNA is TGTGCCAGTAGTACGGGGACAGGGAGCTCCTATAATTCACCCCTCCACTTT. Translation gives CASSTGTGSSYNSPLHF. Full variable domain (outside the CDR3, taken from reference TRBV19 and TRBJ1-6): DGGITQSPKYLFRKEGQNVTLSCEQNLNHDAMYWYRQDPGQGLRLIYYSQIVNDFQKGDIAEGYSVSREKKESFPLTVTSAQKNPTAFYLCASSTGTGSSYNSPLHFGNGTRLTVT.

This clone was observed a single time. This chain uses TRBV3-1 (or the pseudogene TRBV3-2) with TRBJ1-2; D is unclear. The CDR3 is 14 amino acids. Germline CDR1 and CDR2: LGHDT and YNNKEL (reference sequence). Trimming stripped 0 bases from V and 4 bases from J, with 9 bases between. DNA for the CDR3: TGTGCCAGCAGCCAAGATCCGAGTACCTATGGCTACACCTTC. Amino acids: CASSQDPSTYGYTF.

The J gene is TRBJ1-2, the V gene TRBV5-4; 7 nucleotides line up with TRBD1. Trimming cost V 2 bases and J 4 bases; bases outside gene matches: 5. The CDR3 length is 14 residues. Germline loops: CDR1 SGHNT, CDR2 YYREEE (reference sequence). CDR3 sequence (DNA): TGTGCCAGCAGCTTACAGGGGCCTAGCTATGGCTACACCTTC. It translates to CASSLQGPSYGYTF.